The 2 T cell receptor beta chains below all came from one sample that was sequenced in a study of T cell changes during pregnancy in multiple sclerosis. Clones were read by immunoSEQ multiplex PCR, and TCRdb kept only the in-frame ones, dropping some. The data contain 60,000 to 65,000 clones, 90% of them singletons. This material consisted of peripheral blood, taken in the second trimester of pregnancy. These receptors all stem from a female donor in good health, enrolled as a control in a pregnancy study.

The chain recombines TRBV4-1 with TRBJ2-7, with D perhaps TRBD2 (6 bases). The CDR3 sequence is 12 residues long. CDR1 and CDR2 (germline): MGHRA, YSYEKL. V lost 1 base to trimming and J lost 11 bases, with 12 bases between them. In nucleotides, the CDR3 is TGCGCCAGCAGCCAAGTTTTGGGGAGGAAGTACTTC. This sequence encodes CASSQVLGRKYF.

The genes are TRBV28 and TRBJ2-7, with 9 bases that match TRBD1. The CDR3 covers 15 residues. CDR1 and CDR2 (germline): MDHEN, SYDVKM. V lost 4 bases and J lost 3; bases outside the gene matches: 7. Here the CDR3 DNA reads TGTGCCAGCAGTTATTGGACAGGGGCCGGCTACGAGCAGTACTTC. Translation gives CASSYWTGAGYEQYF. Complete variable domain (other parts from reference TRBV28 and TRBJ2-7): DVKVTQSSRYLVKRTGEKVFLECVQDMDHENMFWYRQDPGLGLRLIYFSYDVKMKEKGDIPEGYSVSREKKERFSLILESASTNQTSMYLCASSYWTGAGYEQYFGPGTRLTVT.